This TCR beta chain originates from a study of cytomegalovirus exposure and HLA in healthy donors (dated by TCRdb to 2016 to 2017). Concerning the study at large: According to an earlier analysis of 587 of the donors, some 180 million T cells yielded 100 million or so unique TCR beta sequences and about 300 Gb of sequence data. About 330 gigabases of sequencing data and tens of millions of unique TCR sequences made up an early release that covered approximately 620 HLA-typed donors. The genetic ancestry cluster associated with self-reported Caucasian donors included 70% to 85% of the 300 to 450 genotyped donors. The aim of the study was to test whether cataloging public T cell receptors could identify signatures of past pathogen exposure. The study profiled the T cell repertoires of hundreds of subjects by immunosequencing and related them to cytomegalovirus serostatus. Along with the approximately 620-subject first cohort, a separate validation cohort of over a hundred different subjects was used. The study combined high-throughput TCR immunosequencing, statistical association of individual TCRs with disease status, and machine learning to predict cytomegalovirus infection status. In a later analysis, previously published TCR beta repertoires from several hundred donors were re-analyzed and high-resolution HLA genotyping was added so that TCR occurrence patterns could be studied. In the later analysis, no new phenotypic data were used to find candidate immune exposures; instead, reliance was placed on TCR beta sequences and their occurrence across donors. To decide whether each TCR beta V gene segment behaved as functional or pseudogenic, an earlier analysis of 587 of the donors relied on high-throughput TCR beta sequencing. Donor age, sex, ethnicity and CMV serostatus were compiled together with the repertoire data. Genome-wide SNP genotypes for about 60% of the roughly 670 donors were used in a later genetic analysis, which treated that subset as a discovery cohort. Every discovery cohort repertoire had been produced on one sequencing platform. HLA typing covered class I and class II loci at four-digit resolution. Typing coverage differed by locus: A, B, C, DRB1 and DQB1 were typed in roughly 620-630 donors, DQA1 in roughly 510, DPA1 in 600 to 610, and DPB1 in 472. Roughly 5 DR-DQ haplotypes were handled as single units for association and clustering, since linkage in the cohort was strong. Among roughly 400 genotyped donors of the cohort, an average of approximately 240,000 unique TCR beta nucleotide sequences were sequenced per donor, 15% to 20% of them non-productive.

Reading the germline V gene (reference sequence) gives CDR1 SGHKS and CDR2 YYEKEE. At the junction V is shortened by 5 bases and J by 4 bases; bases outside the gene matches: 10. The CDR3, from cysteine to phenylalanine, totals 15 residues. Just the 45-base CDR3 DNA is kept, in frame starting at base 1. Overall results and qualifications from the work: The only immune exposure information available for the cohort was CMV serostatus. Seventeen rarely observed V segments, including chromosome 9 orphons, were excluded from the earlier analysis of approximately 500 of the donors because counts were too low. Linkage disequilibrium might explain the correlated functional status among segregating V segments, but an unknown experimental factor could not be ruled out. Roughly uniform sequencing depth across donors was assumed in presence/absence analyses, although this assumption may not hold. The authors suggested that the approach could potentially be generalized to other disease states and immunological phenotypes. In this cohort, only TCR beta chains were sequenced, and detectable features were limited by the absence of alpha or paired-chain data. Because some donors lacked HLA typing at each locus, the association tests relied only on the typed subset. In the study, some 160 TCR beta chains were listed as associated with cytomegalovirus. When HLA alleles, especially DR and DQ, strongly co-occurred, attributing TCR associations to individual alleles was difficult. In an earlier analysis of approximately 590 of the donors, most TCR beta V segments were observed in productive rearrangements about 90% or about 30% of the time, broadly matching IMGT annotations. The 87-base-pair reads could not distinguish some IMGT-functional V segments, including TRBV6-2 and TRBV6-3, so those segments were excluded. Three of the identified cytomegalovirus-associated TCR beta chains were confirmed in vitro to be specific for cytomegalovirus antigens. V-gene and J-gene trimming of TCR beta chains was associated with a missense DCLRE1C variant in a later genetic analysis, and the association was replicated in an independent cohort. According to a later genetic analysis, donors in an Asian-associated ancestry cluster had fewer N-insertions in productive TCRs than the approximately 700-donor mean. While some public TCRs were present in many individuals, most TCR sequences turned up only very rarely across donors. Most CMV-associated TCR beta chains appeared to be HLA-restricted in a later analysis, and the HLA associations seemed to be driven largely by CMV exposure. In a later analysis, several top co-occurrence clusters were reported to appear linked to parvovirus B19, influenza, CMV and Epstein-Barr virus. In a later analysis, HLA-associated TCR beta chains showed more clonal expansion and lower generation probabilities than non-associated chains that were equally common. In a later analysis, 16,951 TCR beta sequences were associated with specific HLA alleles at a false discovery rate of 0.05. In a later analysis, TCR association rates were found to vary across HLA loci, with the most associated TCRs seen for DRB1 alleles and the fewest for HLA-C alleles. The classifier was reported to diagnose cytomegalovirus status with high specificity and sensitivity in both the original cohort and the validation cohort. A cluster of highly shared sequence variants was judged likely to represent a technical artifact of the sequencing pipeline. A further reported finding was that TCR beta sequences accurately predicted the HLA-A and HLA-B alleles for most subjects in the first cohort.

Libraries were made using the immunoSEQ multiplex PCR assay. The multiplex PCR relied on a mix of 60 forward primers for TCR Vbeta segments and 13 reverse primers for TCR Jbeta segments. Amplification of the CDR3 region of rearranged TCR beta genes was performed with a multiplex PCR assay on genomic DNA. The amplified TCR beta libraries were sequenced on the Illumina HiSeq System as 87-base-pair reads. The authors processed their data as follows. A later analysis counted tens of millions of unique TCR beta chains across the 666 repertoires, and roughly 10 million of these chains were shared by at least two donors. Raw reads were error-corrected and collapsed into unique sequences with a nearest-neighbor algorithm that merged closely related sequences to remove PCR and sequencing errors. CDR3 sequences were aligned to IMGT reference sequences to assign V, D and J gene segments. Each retained sequence needed at least a six-nucleotide match to both a V gene segment and a J gene segment. Rearrangements were called productive when the CDR3 lacked stop codons and stayed in frame with V and J; all others were non-productive. Following IMGT convention, CDR3 was defined as the stretch from the second conserved V-encoded cysteine up to the conserved J-encoded phenylalanine. The earlier analysis of more than 450 of the donors excluded sequences that lacked an unambiguous match to a single V gene segment. In an earlier analysis of 450 to 750 of the donors, a V segment was called functional when productive rearrangements were above 56.7%, and segregating when the standard deviation between donors exceeded 5%. To diagnose cytomegalovirus status from the catalog of TCR beta chain sequences, a statistical classification framework was built. V and J gene assignment, in a later analysis, came from comparing TCR nucleotide sequences with IMGT/GENE-DB human TR gene sequences. In a later analysis, CDR3 sequences and most-parsimonious VDJ recombination scenarios were assigned using the TCRdist pipeline. In a later analysis, each TCR beta chain was defined by its CDR3 amino acid sequence together with its V-gene family, and reads without a unique V-gene family were excluded. To address suspected cross-contamination and a sequencing artifact, a later analysis removed roughly 640 highly shared, low-generation-probability nucleotide sequences. For each public chain, a later analysis derived a clonal expansion index from normalized ranks of inferred template counts within each repertoire. A later analysis computed generation probabilities with a VDJ recombination model fitted to out-of-frame rearrangements, and checked the results against IGoR. In a later analysis, hypergeometric tests were used to score TCR-TCR, TCR-HLA and TCR-CMV co-occurrence, with a repertoire-size bias correction applied to TCR pairs. In a later analysis, false discovery rates were estimated by permuting HLA or CMV assignments 20 times. A later analysis grouped co-occurring TCRs with DBSCAN, adding TCRdist sequence similarity when clustering within HLA-allele-positive subsets. Repertoires with fewer than 30,000 or more than 120,000 public chains, plus five repertoires with anomalous nucleotide sharing, were excluded from co-occurrence clustering. The table comes from immuneACCESS by way of TCRdb, which keeps in-frame sequences with V and J called. Part of the clones is missing from these tables; in studies checked, under half for an unresolved V gene and the rest for unknown reasons. The V and J calls and clone size are taken from that table; D and trimming were inferred from the DNA. This sample gives about 170,000 clones in total; approximately 72% of them show up just once. 2% to 3% of the sample rests with the top ten.

This clone was recorded once. Which antigen it targets is not known. It has no much larger one-base neighbor in the sample; base qualities were not kept. The cohort comprised around 690 healthy bone marrow donors. At the time of sampling, every cohort member was nominally healthy, though immune exposures that went unrecorded were likely present. Of the 700 or so cohort members, about 270 had a positive CMV serostatus and 350 to 450 had a negative one, while no CMV serostatus was recorded for the donor. Every donor gave a peripheral blood sample, and the peripheral blood mononuclear cells from that sample were used for TCR beta sequencing. Genomic DNA extraction from the blood cell samples was performed with the Qiagen DNeasy Blood Extraction Kit.

The V and J segments used are TRBV5-5 and TRBJ1-1, and 8 junction bases match TRBD1. This clonotype was sampled from a human donor in good health. The specimen was PBMCs. The CDR3 has the sequence CASSRGQDRVTEAFF. The nucleotides are TGTGCCAGCAGTAGAGGACAGGACAGGGTCACTGAAGCTTTCTTT.